Each of the 27 T cell receptor beta chains below was sequenced from the same sample in a study of cytotoxic CD8 clonotypes in ibrutinib-treated CLL. TCRdb's table, derived via immunoSEQ multiplex PCR, lists solely in-frame clones and lacks some. The sample consists of 150,000 or so clones, around nine tenths of them appearing once. The specimen comprised PBMCs, sampled at disease progression, from a patient treated with ibrutinib. The receptors stem from a human donor with chronic lymphocytic leukemia.

The chain carries TRBV7-9 and TRBJ2-7; no definite D call. This CDR3 is 16 amino acids long. Germline V CDR1 and CDR2: SEHNR, FQNEAQ (reference sequence). Deletions cut 2 bases from V and 3 bases from J, with 17 bases between. The CDR3 protein is CASSLWAETFHYEQYF. The CDR3 DNA follows: TGTGCCAGCAGCTTATGGGCCGAGACCTTTCACTACGAGCAGTACTTC.

The chain links TRBV7-2 to TRBJ1-1; possibly TRBD1 for D (5 bases). Trimming pared 2 bases from V and 4 bases from J, leaving 14 bases between. This CDR3 is 15 amino acids long. From germline, CDR1 is SGHTA and CDR2 FQGNSA. The CDR3 bases are TGTGCCAGCAGCTTACAGGGATTTGTCGGCACTGAAGCTTTCTTT. Translating gives CASSLQGFVGTEAFF. Supplemented by reference TRBV7-2 and TRBJ1-1, the full variable domain reads GAGVSQSPSNKVTEKGKDVELRCDPISGHTALYWYRQSLGQGLEFLIYFQGNSAPDKSGLPSDRFSAERTGGSVSTLTIQRTQQEDSAVYLCASSLQGFVGTEAFFGQGTRLTVV.

The chain uses TRBV5-1 and TRBJ2-2; 9 nucleotides match TRBD1. V gave up 4 bases and J gave up 5 bases; unmatched junction bases: 6. CDR3 length equals 15 residues. Germline lookup yields CDR1 SGHRS and CDR2 YFSETQ. The CDR3 sequence is CASSTGTGMTGELFF. The CDR3 DNA reads TGCGCCAGCAGCACCGGGACAGGGATGACCGGGGAGCTGTTTTTT.

This clone was picked up a small number of times. V usage is TRBV7-9 and J usage is TRBJ2-7; possible D gene TRBD2, 5 bases. V lost 3 bases, J lost 0 bases, and 12 bases lay in between. Germline V gene lookup returns CDR1 SEHNR and CDR2 FQNEAQ (reference sequence). The CDR3 has 15 amino acids. CDR3 loop: CASSFEGGSSYEQYF. The CDR3 DNA sequence: TGTGCCAGCAGCTTCGAGGGCGGTAGCTCCTACGAGCAGTACTTC.

The chain has TRBV7-6 and TRBJ2-2; the match to TRBD2 covers 11 bases. Trimming took 1 base from V and 1 from J; bases not matched to a gene: 5. Germline V gene sequence: CDR1 SGHVS, CDR2 FNYEAQ. The CDR3 runs to 18 residues. The CDR3 region has the DNA TGTGCCAGCAGCTTAGGGCTAGCGGGGGGACGGAACACCGGGGAGCTGTTTTTT. Its translation: CASSLGLAGGRNTGELFF.

The chain employs TRBV6-1 and TRBJ2-1; D possibly uses TRBD1 or TRBD2 (5 bases each). In germline, CDR1 is MNHNS, CDR2 SASEGT. This CDR3 region has 16 residues. V shed 4 bases and J shed 10 bases, with 23 bases lying between them. For the CDR3, the DNA is TGTGCCAGCAGTGGTGGTCCGGGGCCCGCGAAGGGCGAGCAGTTCTTC. Encoded protein: CASSGGPGPAKGEQFF.

This chain's CDR3 is CASSFGPAREQYF. As DNA, the CDR3 is TGTGCCAGCAGCTTTGGGCCCGCGCGCGAGCAGTACTTC. V usage is TRBV5-8 and J usage is TRBJ2-7; D is undetermined. The CDR3 is 13 residues long. V dropped 2 bases and J dropped 6 bases, with 12 bases sitting between them. Germline CDR1 and CDR2: SGHTS and YDEGEE. The variable domain in full, completed from reference TRBV5-8 and TRBJ2-7, reads EAGVTQSPTHLIKTRGQQATLRCSPISGHTSVYWYQQALGLGLQFLLWYDEGEERNRGNFPPRFSGRQFPNYSSELNVNALELEDSALYLCASSFGPAREQYFGPGTRLTVT.

The V gene is TRBV10-1, the J gene TRBJ1-1, with D possibly TRBD1 on 6 matching bases. The CDR3 length is 15 residues. V lost 6 bases, J lost 3 bases, and 17 bases lay in between. CDR1 is WNHNN and CDR2 is SYGVQD in the germline V gene (reference sequence). In DNA form, the CDR3 reads TGCGCCAGCAGGGGGGGGGCGCGGACGGACACTGAAGCTTTCTTT. It codes for CASRGGARTDTEAFF.

A word on this clone: The junction does not match germline at one end; this may be a read error. V usage is TRBV28 and J usage is TRBJ2-7, with 10 bases identical to TRBD1. The CDR3 loop spans 13 amino acids. Germline V gene data show CDR1 as MDHEN and CDR2 as SYDVKM. CDR3 nucleotides: TGTGTCAGCGGGACAGGGGATTTTTACGAGCAGTACTTC. Its protein is CVSGTGDFYEQYF.

The chain links TRBV27 to TRBJ1-5; 7 nucleotides agree with TRBD1. J lost 5 bases, V lost 5 bases, and 9 bases had no gene match. The CDR3 is made up of 15 amino acids. The germline V gene has CDR1 MNHEY and CDR2 SMNVEV (reference sequence). CDR3 region: CASSRADRVDQPQHF. The CDR3 nucleotides are TGTGCCAGCAGTCGTGCCGACAGGGTGGATCAGCCCCAGCATTTT.

The CDR3 protein is CASSLWTGNEKLFF. In DNA form, the CDR3 reads TGCGCCAGCAGCTTGTGGACAGGGAATGAAAAACTGTTTTTT. The gene calls are TRBV5-1 and TRBJ1-4; 8 nucleotides align to TRBD1. The junction had 1 base not matched to a gene; V was cut back by 1 base and J by 5 bases. Germline CDR1 SGHRS, CDR2 YFSETQ. The CDR3 spans 14 residues. Supplemented by reference TRBV5-1 and TRBJ1-4, the full variable domain reads KAGVTQTPRYLIKTRGQQVTLSCSPISGHRSVSWYQQTPGQGLQFLFEYFSETQRNKGNFPGRFSGRQFSNSRSEMNVSTLELGDSALYLCASSLWTGNEKLFFGSGTQLSVL.

The chain has TRBV7-6 and TRBJ2-5, with TRBD2 identical over 9 bases. CDR1 is SGHVS, CDR2 FNYEAQ, per germline. Losses at the gene ends were 5 bases for V and 3 bases for J; bases not matched to a gene: 7. The CDR3 totals 15 residues. The CDR3 DNA is TGTGCCAGCAGCGTTAGCGGGAGCGTAGAAGAGACCCAGTACTTC. Residues: CASSVSGSVEETQYF.

The genes are TRBV28 and TRBJ1-5, with D unclear. Deletions cut 5 bases from V and 4 bases from J, with 15 bases between. The germline CDR1 and CDR2 sequences are MDHEN and SYDVKM. CDR3 length equals 15 residues. For the CDR3, the DNA is TGTGCCAGCAGTCCCACCGGGCCGGGAAATCAGCCCCAGCATTTT. Encoded protein: CASSPTGPGNQPQHF.

V and J are TRBV15 and TRBJ2-1, with unresolved D. Trimming pared 1 base from V and 4 bases from J, leaving 8 bases between. CDR1 and CDR2 (germline): LNHNV, YYDKDF (reference sequence). The CDR3 length is 14 residues. The CDR3 bases are TGTGCCACCAGCAGAGGATTGGGATACAATGAGCAGTTCTTC. This gives the protein CATSRGLGYNEQFF.

The V call is TRBV30, the J call TRBJ1-2; no definite D call. CDR1 and CDR2 (germline): GTSNPN, SVGIG (reference sequence). Trimming left V 3 bases short and J 3 bases short, with 14 bases between. The CDR3 is made up of 14 amino acids. CDR3 protein: CAWRFKGAHYGYTF. The CDR3 DNA sequence: TGTGCCTGGAGGTTCAAGGGAGCCCACTATGGCTACACCTTC.

J is TRBJ2-3 and V is TRBV4-2; D uncertain. The germline gives CDR1 LGHNA, CDR2 YNFKEQ. V gave up 0 bases and J gave up 3 bases, with 16 bases separating them. The CDR3 spans 17 residues. DNA for the CDR3: TGTGCCAGCAGCCAAGAAGTACTACCTACGAGGACAGATACGCAGTATTTT. Its protein is CASSQEVLPTRTDTQYF.

This chain uses TRBV11-2 with TRBJ2-7; D gene uncertain. This CDR3 has 13 amino acids. V lost 5 bases and J lost 4, with 12 bases in between. The germline V gene encodes CDR1 SGHAT and CDR2 FQNNGV. CDR3 DNA sequence: TGTGCCAGCAGCACAAACGGCAGATACGAGCAGTACTTC. Protein sequence: CASSTNGRYEQYF.

The rearrangement links TRBV7-9 to TRBJ2-1; perhaps D is TRBD1 or TRBD2 (5 bases each). CDR1 and CDR2 (germline): SEHNR, FQNEAQ (reference sequence). CDR3 length: 12 residues. With 5 bases removed from V and 7 bases from J, the gap between germline ends came to 9 bases. The CDR3 bases are TGTGCCAGCAGCACCGAGGGGAATGAGCAGTTCTTC. This gives the protein CASSTEGNEQFF.

The chain combines TRBV4-3 with TRBJ2-7, with 7 bases identical to TRBD1. This CDR3 contains 14 residues. Germline V gene lookup returns CDR1 LGHNA and CDR2 YSLEER. With V trimmed by 0 bases and J by 6 bases, 5 bases remained unmatched. The chain's CDR3 is CASSQETGFAEQYF. The CDR3 bases are TGCGCCAGCAGCCAAGAGACAGGGTTCGCCGAGCAGTACTTC.

The gene calls are TRBV7-9 and TRBJ1-4; TRBD1 is a possible D gene (6 bases). The CDR3 consists of 16 residues. Germline loops: CDR1 SEHNR, CDR2 FQNEAQ (reference sequence). V lost 5 bases and J lost 2, with 15 bases in between. The CDR3: CASSAAYRATNEKLFF. The CDR3 DNA reads TGTGCCAGCAGCGCCGCGTACAGGGCTACTAATGAAAAACTGTTTTTT.

The rearrangement links TRBV6-6 to TRBJ1-4, with D unresolved. Between the trimmed V and J ends, which lost 5 bases and 0 bases, there was a span of 13 bases. The length of the CDR3 is 16 residues. Germline lookup yields CDR1 MNHNY and CDR2 SVGAGI (reference sequence). CDR3 bases: TGTGCCAGCAGTACTCCCCGCGGTCCAACTAATGAAAAACTGTTTTTT. Encoded protein: CASSTPRGPTNEKLFF.

This chain uses TRBV30 with TRBJ2-5, with TRBD2 identical over 10 bases. CDR3 length equals 15 residues. The germline V gene encodes CDR1 GTSNPN and CDR2 SVGIG (reference sequence). V shed 3 bases, J shed 2 bases, and the junction held 6 bases outside the gene matches. CDR3 region: CAWSLAGVGQETQYF. Here the CDR3 DNA reads TGTGCCTGGAGCCTAGCGGGAGTGGGGCAAGAGACCCAGTACTTC.

V and J are TRBV9 and TRBJ1-5, with a possible D match to TRBD1 (5 bases). V was shortened by 4 bases and J by 0 bases, with 8 bases between the two germline ends. Germline loops: CDR1 SGDLS, CDR2 YYNGEE. CDR3 length: 14 residues. The CDR3 DNA reads TGTGCCAGCAGCCAGGGTTATAGCAATCAGCCCCAGCATTTT. It encodes CASSQGYSNQPQHF.

The chain recombines TRBV18 with TRBJ1-1, with 7 nucleotides matching TRBD1. The V gene end was trimmed by 6 bases and the J gene end by 3 bases; junction bases not matched to a gene: 7. The CDR3 is 14 amino acids. Germline loops: CDR1 KGHSH, CDR2 LQKENI. CDR3 protein: CASSKTQGDTEAFF. CDR3 coding DNA: TGTGCCAGCTCCAAGACCCAGGGGGACACTGAAGCTTTCTTT.

The chain carries TRBV9 and TRBJ2-5, with 7 bases matching TRBD1. Germline assignment: CDR1 SGDLS and CDR2 YYNGEE. The junction had 5 bases not matched to a gene; V was cut back by 4 bases and J by 5 bases. The CDR3 has 13 residues. CDR3 loop: CASSSGQFETQYF. For the CDR3, the DNA is TGTGCCAGCAGCTCGGGACAGTTTGAGACCCAGTACTTC.

The chain uses TRBV19 and TRBJ2-7; D ambiguous. CDR1 is LNHDA and CDR2 is SQIVND in the germline V gene (reference sequence). Trimming removed 7 bases from V and 8 bases from J, with 21 bases in between. The CDR3 covers 14 residues. The CDR3 DNA reads as TGTGCCAGTACCATGGGTGGAACCACCCTCCAGCAGTACTTC. Residues: CASTMGGTTLQQYF.

The chain couples TRBV5-1 to TRBJ2-1, with unresolved D. The CDR3 has 15 amino acids. V lost 0 bases, J lost 3 bases, and 10 bases lay in between. The germline CDR1 and CDR2 sequences are SGHRS and YFSETQ. The DNA for the CDR3 is TGCGCCAGCAGCTTGGGGGCAGGAAACTACAATGAGCAGTTCTTC. This encodes CASSLGAGNYNEQFF.